The 6 T cell receptor beta chains presented below share a single source sample, sequenced in a study of CD4 T cells in relation to SARS-CoV-2 and coronaviruses. These receptors' targets are unknown. Unexposed donor CD4+ T cells date from about 2010-2018, before the COVID-19 pandemic. Isolation of CD4+ T cells took place after about 10 days in culture. TCRdb keeps only in-frame clones here, not all; method: immunoSEQ multiplex PCR. The data contain roughly 10,000 clones, approximately 78% of them singletons. The sequenced sample consisted of CD4+ T cells from PBMCs, cultured in vitro. Receptor source: a human donor in good health.

The rearrangement links TRBV19 to TRBJ1-3; D is undetermined. CDR3 length: 16 amino acids. Germline loops: CDR1 LNHDA, CDR2 SQIVND (reference sequence). V dropped 2 bases and J dropped 0 bases, with 11 bases sitting between them. The DNA for the CDR3 is TGTGCCAGTAGTATACATCGGACGGTCTCTGGAAACACCATATATTTT. Protein sequence: CASSIHRTVSGNTIYF.

The chain's CDR3 is CSVLGESGYTF. In DNA form, the CDR3 reads TGCAGCGTTTTAGGGGAGTCTGGCTACACCTTC. The V call is TRBV29-1, the J call TRBJ1-2; maybe TRBD1 (5 bases). V gave up 5 bases and J gave up 7 bases, with 11 bases separating them. Germline values: CDR1 SQVTM, CDR2 ANQGSEA. The CDR3 runs to 11 residues.

This clone appeared once. The CDR3 nucleotides read TGCGCCATTCCGACAGTCCAGACCTCTGGGGCCAACGTCCTGACTTTC. Its protein product is CAIPTVQTSGANVLTF. The chain combines TRBV23-1 with TRBJ2-6; maybe TRBD1 (5 bases). TRBV23-1 is treated as an ORF (open reading frame) with a function not yet certain. V gave up 10 bases and J gave up 0 bases, with 16 bases separating them. The CDR3 length is 16 residues.

The chain couples TRBV11-2 to TRBJ2-1; D perhaps matches TRBD1 (5 bases). V dropped 1 base and J dropped 3 bases, with 19 bases sitting between them. Germline V gives CDR1 SGHAT, CDR2 FQNNGV. This CDR3 contains 18 residues. The CDR3 is CASSLGPAQGGLYNEQFF. In nucleotides, the CDR3 is TGTGCCAGCAGCTTAGGGCCCGCGCAGGGTGGGCTCTACAATGAGCAGTTCTTC.

V and J are TRBV27 and TRBJ1-4; a weak D match, TRBD1 (5 bases). The germline V gene encodes CDR1 MNHEY and CDR2 SMNVEV (reference sequence). The V and J ends lost 4 bases and 3 bases respectively, with 12 bases between them. The CDR3 contains 15 residues. CDR3 residues: CASSWGGGPNEKLFF. The CDR3 DNA sequence: TGTGCCAGCAGTTGGGGGGGAGGCCCTAATGAAAAACTGTTTTTT.

This chain links TRBV18 with TRBJ1-1; TRBD1 agrees at 8 bases. V lost 5 bases to trimming and J lost 5 bases; unmatched junction nucleotides: 19. The CDR3 extends over 18 amino acids. Germline CDR1 KGHSH, CDR2 LQKENI. The CDR3: CASSRDEVGLTGGTEAFF. The CDR3 DNA follows: TGTGCCAGCTCAAGGGACGAGGTCGGCCTCACAGGGGGAACTGAAGCTTTCTTT.